This record covers a single TCR beta chain. Antigen: not known. TCRdb re-derived calls from the reads in MiXCR, one entry per CDR3 protein. The sample consists of 380,000 or so distinct CDR3 sequences, about 35% of them appearing once. These data come from a study of T cell repertoires in cytomegalovirus infection. Turning to the study itself: From public TCR beta signatures came an indication of both CMV infection and matching HLA type. Study-wide points: Across the ex vivo response, the dominant clonotypes were HLA-C-restricted CMV-specific TCR beta clonotypes. CMV carriers with the relevant HLA were identified by cumulative public TCR beta family frequency.

Germline V gene lookup returns CDR1 SGHDT and CDR2 YYEEEE. Germline trimming cut 3 bases from V and 5 bases from J; bases unmatched to any gene: 6. The CDR3 contains 14 residues. The source is a human donor in good health (CMV status not recorded). Some clones in this sample may be carry-over from other donors' samples. The sample in question was cultured PBMCs, obtained from culture after CMV antigen stimulation. The chain has TRBV5-6 and TRBJ1-2; TRBD1 agrees at 8 bases. CDR3 loop: CASSWTGLRYGYTF. CDR3 coding DNA: TGTGCCAGCAGCTGGACAGGGCTTCGATATGGCTACACCTTC.